The subject of this entry is one T cell receptor (beta chain). Its matching antigen is unknown. The data are from a study of human T cells and chemical hapten exposure. Germline V gives CDR1 MNHEY, CDR2 SMNVEV (reference sequence). This CDR3 contains 16 residues. V lost 3 bases, J lost 4 bases, and 13 bases lay in between. Authors' processing steps: The number of TCRs in each sample had a median of approximately 93,000 and spanned 23,224 to 690,600. From the RACE reads, TCRdb called clonotypes with MiXCR, one entry per CDR3 protein. These V and J calls originate from TCRdb's pipeline instead of the authors' own analysis. The repertoire holds about 250,000 distinct CDR3 sequences, with approximately 7.5% as singletons. Study findings and constraints: DPC sensitization produced no change in TCRs with frequency above 1 in 1000. With patch test score, the counts of PT1 expanded TCRs showed a positive correlation.

Specified time point: pre-sensitization, week 0. Noted treatment: therapeutic diphenylcyclopropenone sensitization with weekly scalp DPC. The starting material was whole blood, obtained in connection with sensitization to the hapten diphenylcyclopropenone (DPC). This clonotype was obtained from a man younger than 35 with alopecia areata. Some clones in this sample may be carry-over from other donors' samples. The chain links TRBV27 to TRBJ1-6; D might be TRBD1 (6 bases). This CDR3 is CASSLGGLSYNSPLHF. The CDR3 bases are TGTGCCAGCAGTTTGGGGGGGCTTAGTTATAATTCACCCCTCCACTTT.